These 15 T cell receptor beta chains share one sample of origin, sequenced in a study of CD8 T cells in ankylosing spondylitis. TCRdb reprocessed the 5' RACE reads via MiXCR and lists one record per CDR3 protein. The sample lists some 200,000 distinct CDR3 sequences, roughly 24% occurring once. The source material was blood, either unsorted or a sorted T cell fraction (not recorded which). Source of these receptors: a male donor with ankylosing spondylitis or in good health (not recorded which).

CDR3 residues: CASSSRTGAYEQYF. The CDR3 bases are TGTGCCAGCAGTTCGAGGACAGGGGCCTACGAGCAGTACTTC. This rearrangement joins TRBV12-3 or TRBV12-4 to TRBJ2-7, with 9 bases aligning to TRBD1. The length of the CDR3 is 14 residues. J was trimmed by 2 bases and V by 4 bases; bases with no gene match: 3.

This clonotype has a count of ten or more. The V gene is TRBV5-5, the J gene TRBJ2-7; 11 bases align to TRBD1. The V gene's germline CDR1 is SGHKS and CDR2 YYEKEE (reference sequence). V lost 3 bases and J lost 4; bases outside the gene matches: 3. This CDR3 comprises 14 residues. For the CDR3, the DNA is TGTGCCAGCAGCTCCGGACAGGGGGCGTACGAGCAGTACTTC. Translated, it gives CASSSGQGAYEQYF.

This clonotype has a count of ten or more. Relative to the germline gene, one junction end is altered; a read error may explain this. The chain combines TRBV20-1 with TRBJ1-2; the D gene is possibly TRBD1 (5 bases). In germline, CDR1 is DFQATT, CDR2 SNEGSKA (reference sequence). The CDR3 length is 12 residues. CDR3 DNA: TGCAGTGCAAGAGTTAGGGGATTCGGCTACACCTTC. Translating it yields CSARVRGFGYTF.

As to this clonotype: A single base separates this from a much larger clone, so it may be a read error. The conserved phenylalanine or tryptophan is not found at the CDR3 terminus, so this likely reflects a read error. V and J are TRBV12-3 or TRBV12-4 and TRBJ1-6; D not resolved. The CDR3 sequence is 13 residues long. V was trimmed by 2 bases and J by 9 bases, leaving 8 bases between them. As DNA, the CDR3 is TGTGCCAGCAGTTTACTCCTTGGTTCACCCCTCCACGTT. Encoded protein: CASSLLLGSPLHV.

At least ten counts were recorded for this clonotype. The chain has TRBV25-1 and TRBJ2-7; D is perhaps TRBD2 (6 bases). Germline V gives CDR1 MGHDK, CDR2 SYGVNS. The CDR3 loop spans 14 amino acids. Trimming took off 5 bases at V and 5 bases at J, with 16 bases between the two ends. The CDR3 here is CASSPGQGGHEQYF. The CDR3 DNA reads TGTGCCAGCAGTCCTGGGCAGGGAGGTCACGAGCAGTACTTC.

The chain carries TRBV12-3 or TRBV12-4 and TRBJ1-3; 7 bases line up with TRBD1. CDR3 size: 15 residues. The V and J ends lost 6 bases and 1 base, in that order; junction bases with no gene match: 6. DNA for the CDR3: TGTGCCAGCAGCTCTAGGACAGGATCTGGAAACACCATATATTTT. Translation gives CASSSRTGSGNTIYF.

Many counts were recorded for this clonotype. The chain couples TRBV7-2 to TRBJ2-1; the D is unclear. V was clipped by 5 bases and J by 11 bases, with 13 bases between them. From germline, CDR1 is SGHTA and CDR2 FQGNSA. CDR3 length: 12 residues. CDR3 sequence (DNA): TGTGCCAGCAGCGGAATTACTACTAAGCAGTTCTTC. This sequence encodes CASSGITTKQFF.

The sample holds many counts of this clonotype. The chain uses TRBV9 and TRBJ2-5, with unresolved D. This CDR3 contains 13 residues. CDR1 SGDLS and CDR2 YYNGEE come from the germline V gene. Between the trimmed V and J ends, which lost 1 base and 5 bases, there was a span of 9 bases. DNA for the CDR3: TGTGCCAGCAGCGTAAACAGTGGGGAGACCCAGTACTTC. Translating it yields CASSVNSGETQYF.

This clonotype occurred many times. The chain employs TRBV7-2 and TRBJ2-1; 9 nucleotides align to TRBD2. The CDR3 totals 13 residues. Germline CDR1 and CDR2: SGHTA and FQGNSA. The trim removed 6 bases at V and 6 bases at J, leaving 3 bases unmatched. CDR3 amino acids: CASRLAGLNEQFF. CDR3 DNA: TGTGCCAGCAGACTAGCGGGCCTCAATGAGCAGTTCTTC.

This clonotype was found many times. The rearrangement uses TRBV5-1 and TRBJ2-5; 8 bases match TRBD1. The trim removed 4 bases at V and 5 bases at J, leaving 13 bases unmatched. This CDR3 has 16 amino acids. From germline, CDR1 is SGHRS and CDR2 YFSETQ. CDR3 DNA sequence: TGCGCCAGCAGCCGGGCGCCGGGACAGGCGTTGGAGACCCAGTACTTC. Translating gives CASSRAPGQALETQYF.

The chain couples TRBV9 to TRBJ2-1; 10 bases fit TRBD1. This CDR3 has 15 residues. Germline V gene sequence: CDR1 SGDLS, CDR2 YYNGEE. V dropped 2 bases and J dropped 7; count of bases not matched to a gene: 6. Here the CDR3 reads CASSVTGTGENEQFF. The CDR3 DNA reads TGTGCCAGCAGCGTCACCGGGACAGGGGAGAATGAGCAGTTCTTC.

This clonotype was counted at least ten times. The rearrangement uses TRBV11-2 and TRBJ2-7, with D perhaps given as TRBD1 or TRBD2 (7 bases each). The CDR3 has 17 amino acids. Trimming removed 6 bases at V and 0 bases at J, with 21 bases between. CDR1 and CDR2 (germline): SGHAT, FQNNGV. The DNA of the CDR3 is TGTGCCAGCAGTCCCAGGGGGGGTTGGGATAGCTCCTACGAGCAGTACTTC. Amino acid sequence: CASSPRGGWDSSYEQYF.

This clonotype was observed at least ten times. This chain links TRBV20-1 with TRBJ2-7; the D gene could be TRBD1 or TRBD2 (5 bases each). The CDR3 totals 14 residues. Trimming stripped 3 bases from V and 3 bases from J, with 15 bases between. The germline gives CDR1 DFQATT, CDR2 SNEGSKA (reference sequence). CDR3 sequence (DNA): TGCAGTGCTAGGGTTGGGGACGGGTTCTACGAGCAGTACTTC. Protein: CSARVGDGFYEQYF.

At least ten counts were recorded for this clonotype. The junction and the germline gene differ at one end; a read error may be behind it. V and J are TRBV12-3 or TRBV12-4 and TRBJ2-4; TRBD2 agrees at 7 bases. The CDR3 has 12 residues. CDR3 sequence reads: CASSSTGRGVHF. CDR3 sequence (DNA): TGTGCCAGCAGTTCCACGGGACGGGGGGTTCACTTC.

This clonotype was recorded at least ten times. V gene TRBV18 combines with J gene TRBJ2-7, with a weak D call TRBD1 (5 bases). The CDR3 totals 12 residues. V shed 2 bases and J shed 5 bases, with 7 bases lying between them. Germline V gives CDR1 KGHSH, CDR2 LQKENI. The CDR3 bases are TGTGCCAGCTCACCAGCCAGGGACGAGCAGTACTTC. This translates into CASSPARDEQYF.